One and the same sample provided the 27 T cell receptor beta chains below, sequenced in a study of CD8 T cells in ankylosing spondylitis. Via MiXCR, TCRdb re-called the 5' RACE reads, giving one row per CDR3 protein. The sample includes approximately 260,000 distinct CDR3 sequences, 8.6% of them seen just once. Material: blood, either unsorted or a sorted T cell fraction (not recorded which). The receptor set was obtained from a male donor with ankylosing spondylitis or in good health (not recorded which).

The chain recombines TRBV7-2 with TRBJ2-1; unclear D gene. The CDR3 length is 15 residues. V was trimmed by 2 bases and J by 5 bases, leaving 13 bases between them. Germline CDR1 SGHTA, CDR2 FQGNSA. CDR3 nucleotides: TGTGCCAGCAGCTTAAAAATGACGGACGACAATGAGCAGTTCTTC. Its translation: CASSLKMTDDNEQFF.

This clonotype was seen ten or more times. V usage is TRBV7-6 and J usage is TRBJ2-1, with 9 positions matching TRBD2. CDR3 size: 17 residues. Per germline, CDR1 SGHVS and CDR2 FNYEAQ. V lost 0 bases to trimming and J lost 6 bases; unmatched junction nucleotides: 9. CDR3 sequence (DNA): TGTGCCAGCAGCTTAGCGTTGGGAGCGGGAGGCCCCAATGAGCAGTTCTTC. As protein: CASSLALGAGGPNEQFF.

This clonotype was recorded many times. The CDR3 nucleotides are TGTGCCAGCAGAAAAAGGGCGGGCCTCACAGATACGCAGTATTTT. It is translated as CASRKRAGLTDTQYF. The genes are TRBV7-3 and TRBJ2-3, with a possible D match to TRBD2 (5 bases). The CDR3 spans 15 residues. The germline CDR1 and CDR2 sequences are SGHTA and FQGTGA. V shed 6 bases and J shed 2 bases, with 15 bases lying between them.

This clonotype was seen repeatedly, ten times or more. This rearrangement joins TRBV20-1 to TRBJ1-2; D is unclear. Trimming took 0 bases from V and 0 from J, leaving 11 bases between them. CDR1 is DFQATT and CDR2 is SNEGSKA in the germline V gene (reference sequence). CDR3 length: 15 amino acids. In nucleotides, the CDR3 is TGCAGTGCTAGAGATCTAGAAAAACCTAACTATGGCTACACCTTC. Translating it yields CSARDLEKPNYGYTF.

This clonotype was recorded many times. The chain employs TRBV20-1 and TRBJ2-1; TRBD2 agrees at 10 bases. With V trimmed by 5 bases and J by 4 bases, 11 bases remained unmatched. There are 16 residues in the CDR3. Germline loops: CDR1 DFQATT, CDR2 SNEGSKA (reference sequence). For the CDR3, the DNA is TGCAGTGCTCCAGCTTCGAGCGGGGGGGATTACAATGAGCAGTTCTTC. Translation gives CSAPASSGGDYNEQFF.

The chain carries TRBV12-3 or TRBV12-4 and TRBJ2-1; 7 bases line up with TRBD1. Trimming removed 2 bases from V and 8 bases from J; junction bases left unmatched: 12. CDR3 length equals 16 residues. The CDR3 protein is CASSLIGQGVSDEQFF. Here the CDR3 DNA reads TGTGCCAGCAGTTTAATCGGCCAGGGGGTTAGCGATGAGCAGTTCTTC.

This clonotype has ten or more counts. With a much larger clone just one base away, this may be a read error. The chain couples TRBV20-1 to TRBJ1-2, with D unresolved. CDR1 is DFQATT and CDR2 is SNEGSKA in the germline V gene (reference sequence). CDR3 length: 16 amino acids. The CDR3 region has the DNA TGCTGTGCTAGAGATCTCGGGGTTGGATCTAACTATGGCTACACCTTC. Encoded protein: CCARDLGVGSNYGYTF.

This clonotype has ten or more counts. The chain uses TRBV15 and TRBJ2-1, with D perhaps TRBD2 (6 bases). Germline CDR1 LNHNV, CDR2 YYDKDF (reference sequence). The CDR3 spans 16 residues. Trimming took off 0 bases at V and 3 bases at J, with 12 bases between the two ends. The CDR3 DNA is TGTGCCACCAGCAGAGATTCCCGGGGGAGCTACAATGAGCAGTTCTTC. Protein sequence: CATSRDSRGSYNEQFF. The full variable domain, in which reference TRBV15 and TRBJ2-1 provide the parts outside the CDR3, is DAMVIQNPRYQVTQFGKPVTLSCSQTLNHNVMYWYQQKSSQAPKLLFHYYDKDFNNEADTPDNFQSRRPNTSFCFLDIRSPGLGDTAMYLCATSRDSRGSYNEQFFGPGTRLTVL.

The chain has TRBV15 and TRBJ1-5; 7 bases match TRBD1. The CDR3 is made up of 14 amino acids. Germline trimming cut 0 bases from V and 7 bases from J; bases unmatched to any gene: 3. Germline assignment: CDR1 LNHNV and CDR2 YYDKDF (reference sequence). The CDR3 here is CATSREQGWQPQHF. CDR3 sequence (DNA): TGTGCCACCAGCAGAGAACAGGGGTGGCAGCCCCAGCATTTT.

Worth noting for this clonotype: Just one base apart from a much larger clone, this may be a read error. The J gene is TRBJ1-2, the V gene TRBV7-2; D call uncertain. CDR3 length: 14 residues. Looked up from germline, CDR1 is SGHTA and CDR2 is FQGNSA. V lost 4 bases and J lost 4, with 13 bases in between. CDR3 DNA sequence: TGTGCCAGCAGCTGGACCGGATTAACCTATGGCTACACCTTC. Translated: CASSWTGLTYGYTF.

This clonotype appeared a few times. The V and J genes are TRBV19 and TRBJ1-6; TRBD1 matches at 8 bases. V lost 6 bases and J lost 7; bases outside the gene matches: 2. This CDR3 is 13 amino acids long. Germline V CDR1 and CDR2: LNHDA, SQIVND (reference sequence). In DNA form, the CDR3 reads TGTGCCAGTAGGGACAGGGAGAATTCACCCCTCCACTTT. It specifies CASRDRENSPLHF.

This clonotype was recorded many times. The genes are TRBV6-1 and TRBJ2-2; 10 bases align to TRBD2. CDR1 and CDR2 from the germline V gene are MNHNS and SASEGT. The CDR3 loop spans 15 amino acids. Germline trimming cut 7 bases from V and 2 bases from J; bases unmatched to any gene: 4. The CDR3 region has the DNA TGTGCCAGCACTCTAGCGGGAGTAAACACCGGGGAGCTGTTTTTT. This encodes CASTLAGVNTGELFF.

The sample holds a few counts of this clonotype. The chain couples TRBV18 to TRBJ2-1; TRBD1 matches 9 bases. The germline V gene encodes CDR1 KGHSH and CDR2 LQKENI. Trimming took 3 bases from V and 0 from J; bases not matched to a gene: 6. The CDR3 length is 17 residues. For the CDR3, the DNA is TGTGCCAGCTCACCCCGGACAGGGGAAAGCTCCTACAATGAGCAGTTCTTC. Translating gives CASSPRTGESSYNEQFF.

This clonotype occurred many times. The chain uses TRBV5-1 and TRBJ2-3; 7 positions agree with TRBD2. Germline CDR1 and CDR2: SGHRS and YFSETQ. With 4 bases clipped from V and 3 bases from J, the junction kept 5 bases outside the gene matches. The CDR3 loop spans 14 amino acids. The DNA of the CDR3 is TGCGCCAGCAGCCGACTAGCCCGAACAGATACGCAGTATTTT. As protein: CASSRLARTDTQYF.

The CDR3 here is CASSELNYGYTF. Here the CDR3 DNA reads TGTGCCAGCTCCGAACTTAACTATGGCTACACCTTC. The gene calls are TRBV18 and TRBJ1-2, with unresolved D. The length of the CDR3 is 12 residues. Trimming shortened V by 6 bases and J by 1 base, and 6 bases separated the two germline ends. The germline gives CDR1 KGHSH, CDR2 LQKENI.

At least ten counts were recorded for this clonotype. DNA for the CDR3: TGTGCCAGCAGTTTGCGATTCCGAAACAATGAGCAGTTCTTC. It yields the protein CASSLRFRNNEQFF. V usage is TRBV27 and J usage is TRBJ2-1, with D hard to call. CDR3 length: 14 residues. Germline V gives CDR1 MNHEY, CDR2 SMNVEV (reference sequence). V gave up 3 bases and J gave up 5 bases, with 11 bases separating them.

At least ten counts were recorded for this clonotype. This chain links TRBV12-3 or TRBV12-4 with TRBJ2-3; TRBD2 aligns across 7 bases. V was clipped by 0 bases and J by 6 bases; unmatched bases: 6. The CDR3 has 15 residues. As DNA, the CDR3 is TGTGCCAGCAGTTTAGCAACTCTACTAGCGGATACGCAGTATTTT. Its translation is CASSLATLLADTQYF.

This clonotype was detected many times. CDR3 DNA: TGTGCCACCGCCCCGGGACAGCGCTCCTACGAGCAGTACTTC. The encoded protein is CATAPGQRSYEQYF. J is TRBJ2-7 and V is TRBV12-3 or TRBV12-4; 7 nucleotides line up with TRBD1. The CDR3 totals 14 residues. V shed 10 bases, J shed 0 bases, and the junction held 9 bases outside the gene matches.

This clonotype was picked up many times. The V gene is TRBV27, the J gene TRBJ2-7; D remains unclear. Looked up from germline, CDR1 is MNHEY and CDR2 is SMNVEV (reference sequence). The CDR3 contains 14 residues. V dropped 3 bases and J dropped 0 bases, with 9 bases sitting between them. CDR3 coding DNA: TGTGCCAGCAGTTTTACCCATGTCTCCTACGAGCAGTACTTC. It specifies CASSFTHVSYEQYF.

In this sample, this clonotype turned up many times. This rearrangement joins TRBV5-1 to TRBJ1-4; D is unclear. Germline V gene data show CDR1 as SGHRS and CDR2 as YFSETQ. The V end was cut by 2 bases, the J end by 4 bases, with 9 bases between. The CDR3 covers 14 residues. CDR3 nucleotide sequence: TGCGCCAGCAGCTTCTGGCCGGATAATGAAAAACTGTTTTTT. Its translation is CASSFWPDNEKLFF.

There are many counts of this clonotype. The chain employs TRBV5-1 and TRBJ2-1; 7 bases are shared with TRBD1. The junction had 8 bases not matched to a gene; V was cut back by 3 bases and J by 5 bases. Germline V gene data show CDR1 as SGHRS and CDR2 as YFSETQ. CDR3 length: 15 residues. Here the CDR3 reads CASSSTGLPNNEQFF. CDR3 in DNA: TGCGCCAGCAGCTCGACAGGGTTACCGAACAATGAGCAGTTCTTC.

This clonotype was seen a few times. The CDR3 here is CASSSYWMYQETQYF. DNA of the CDR3: TGTGCCAGCAGCTCCTACTGGATGTACCAAGAGACCCAGTACTTC. The rearrangement links TRBV5-5 to TRBJ2-5, with D unresolved. V lost 3 bases to trimming and J lost 0 bases, with 12 bases between them. The CDR3 contains 15 residues. Germline V gene sequence: CDR1 SGHKS, CDR2 YYEKEE (reference sequence).

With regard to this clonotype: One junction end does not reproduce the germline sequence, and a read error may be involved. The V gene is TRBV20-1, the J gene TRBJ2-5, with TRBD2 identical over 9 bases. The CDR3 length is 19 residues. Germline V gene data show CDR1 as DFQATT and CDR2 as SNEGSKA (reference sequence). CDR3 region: CCARFYGLASGVGQETQYF. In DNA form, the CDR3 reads TGCTGTGCTAGATTCTATGGACTAGCGTCAGGCGTGGGCCAAGAGACCCAGTACTTC.

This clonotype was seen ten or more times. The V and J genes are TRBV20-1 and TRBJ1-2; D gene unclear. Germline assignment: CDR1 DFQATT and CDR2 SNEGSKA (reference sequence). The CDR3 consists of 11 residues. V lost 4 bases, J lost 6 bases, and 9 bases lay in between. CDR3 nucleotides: TGCAGTGCTACGGACGTAAATGGCTACACCTTC. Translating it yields CSATDVNGYTF.

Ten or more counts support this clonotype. CDR3 protein: CASSLEGASGYTF. The CDR3 DNA reads TGCGCCAGCAGCTTGGAGGGGGCAAGTGGCTACACCTTC. V usage is TRBV5-1 and J usage is TRBJ1-2, with 7 bases matching TRBD1. Trimming took 0 bases from V and 7 from J; bases not matched to a gene: 3. CDR1 and CDR2 (germline): SGHRS, YFSETQ. The CDR3 has 13 amino acids.

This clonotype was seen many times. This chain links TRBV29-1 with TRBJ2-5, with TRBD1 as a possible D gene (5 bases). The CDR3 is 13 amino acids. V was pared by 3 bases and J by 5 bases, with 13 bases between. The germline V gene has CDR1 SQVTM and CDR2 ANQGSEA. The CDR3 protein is CSVEAGRSETQYF. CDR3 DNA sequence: TGCAGCGTTGAGGCAGGGCGGTCCGAGACCCAGTACTTC.

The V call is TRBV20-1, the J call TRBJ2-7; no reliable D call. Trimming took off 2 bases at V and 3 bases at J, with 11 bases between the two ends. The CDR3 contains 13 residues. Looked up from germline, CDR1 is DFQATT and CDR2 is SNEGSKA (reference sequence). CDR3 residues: CSARIPGLYEQYF. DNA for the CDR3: TGCAGTGCTAGAATTCCCGGGCTCTACGAGCAGTACTTC.